Following are 28 T cell receptor beta chains from one sample sequenced in a study of cytomegalovirus exposure and HLA in healthy donors. Measured with immunoSEQ multiplex PCR; TCRdb has only the in-frame clones, and not every one. The table includes roughly 60,000 clones, 92% detected once. The sample comprised PBMCs. Receptor source: a woman between 18 and 29 years old in good health and CMV-seronegative.

This clone was detected once. The chain couples TRBV7-2 to TRBJ2-6; 7 bases are shared with TRBD1. Germline CDR1 SGHTA, CDR2 FQGNSA. Germline trimming cut 5 bases from V and 2 bases from J; bases unmatched to any gene: 3. The CDR3 length is 15 residues. This CDR3 reads CASSQTGTGANVLTF. Here the CDR3 DNA reads TGTGCCAGCAGCCAGACAGGGACTGGGGCCAACGTCCTGACTTTC.

This chain uses TRBV28 with TRBJ1-3, with D possibly TRBD1 on 6 matching bases. Germline V lookup: CDR1 MDHEN, CDR2 SYDVKM. V was cut by 8 bases and J by 0 bases, with 11 bases left in between. The CDR3 has 14 amino acids. The CDR3 spells CASYRVASGNTIYF. CDR3 DNA: TGTGCCAGCTACAGGGTTGCCTCTGGAAACACCATATATTTT.

The CDR3 bases are TGTGCCAGTACCCACGGGCAGGGGGCCTTTAACTATGGCTACACCTTC. It yields the protein CASTHGQGAFNYGYTF. The rearrangement joins TRBV19 to TRBJ1-2, with TRBD1 matching 8 bases. CDR3 size: 16 residues. The junction had 11 bases not matched to a gene; V was cut back by 7 bases and J by 1 base. The V gene's germline CDR1 is LNHDA and CDR2 SQIVND (reference sequence).

This clone was detected only once. The rearrangement joins TRBV18 to TRBJ2-2, with 8 bases that match TRBD2. V dropped 6 bases and J dropped 4; count of bases not matched to a gene: 7. The CDR3 is 15 amino acids. Germline V gives CDR1 KGHSH, CDR2 LQKENI. The CDR3: CASSTRLASTGELFF. In DNA, the CDR3 is TGTGCCAGCTCGACCAGACTAGCGAGCACCGGGGAGCTGTTTTTT.

This clone was seen a handful of times. The chain recombines TRBV7-9 with TRBJ1-5, with D tentatively TRBD1 (5 bases). The germline gives CDR1 SEHNR, CDR2 FQNEAQ (reference sequence). The CDR3 is 14 residues long. Trimming removed 4 bases from V and 0 bases from J, with 7 bases in between. The DNA for the CDR3 is TGTGCCAGCAGCTCGACAGATAGCAATCAGCCCCAGCATTTT. It is translated as CASSSTDSNQPQHF.

This chain uses TRBV10-3 with TRBJ2-3, with 8 bases that match TRBD1. The CDR3 contains 14 residues. Germline V gives CDR1 ENHRY, CDR2 SYGVKD. With 11 bases clipped from V and 3 bases from J, the junction kept 10 bases outside the gene matches. The CDR3 DNA follows: TGTGCCGCCCGAGGAACAGGGGGAACAGATACGCAGTATTTT. As protein: CAARGTGGTDTQYF.

The chain is built from TRBV6-1 and TRBJ2-1, with D possibly being TRBD1 (5 bases). The CDR3 loop spans 13 amino acids. V was cut by 3 bases and J by 8 bases, with 11 bases left in between. The germline gives CDR1 MNHNS, CDR2 SASEGT. CDR3 coding DNA: TGTGCCAGCAGTGATGGGGCGGAACATGAGCAGTTCTTC. Amino acid sequence: CASSDGAEHEQFF.

V usage is TRBV4-2 and J usage is TRBJ2-2, with 10 bases lining up with TRBD2. Germline loops: CDR1 LGHNA, CDR2 YNFKEQ. The J segment lost 7 bases and the V segment lost 0 bases, leaving 8 bases of the junction unmatched. This CDR3 spans 17 amino acids. CDR3 in amino acids: CASSQDSAGGPGGELFF. CDR3 in DNA: TGTGCCAGCAGCCAAGATTCAGCGGGGGGGCCGGGCGGGGAGCTGTTTTTT.

The chain carries TRBV27 and TRBJ1-1; the D is unclear. Germline lookup yields CDR1 MNHEY and CDR2 SMNVEV (reference sequence). Trimming shortened V by 0 bases and J by 6 bases, and 11 bases separated the two germline ends. This CDR3 spans 14 amino acids. CDR3 DNA sequence: TGTGCCAGCAGTTTATCTGTAGGAGGCCCTGAAGCTTTCTTT. It codes for CASSLSVGGPEAFF.

The DNA for the CDR3 is TGTGCCAGCAGCTACACGACAGGTCCTAACTATGGCTACACCTTC. As protein: CASSYTTGPNYGYTF. The V call is TRBV11-2, the J call TRBJ1-2, with D perhaps matching TRBD1 (6 bases). Looked up from germline, CDR1 is SGHAT and CDR2 is FQNNGV. This CDR3 has 15 amino acids. Trimming shortened V by 4 bases and J by 0 bases, and 12 bases separated the two germline ends.

V gene TRBV27 combines with J gene TRBJ2-5; tentative D call: TRBD2 (5 bases). The CDR3 length is 13 residues. The germline V gene encodes CDR1 MNHEY and CDR2 SMNVEV (reference sequence). V lost 8 bases to trimming and J lost 4 bases, with 14 bases between them. CDR3 amino acids: CASGFAAGETQYF. The CDR3 nucleotides read TGTGCCAGCGGGTTCGCTGCGGGAGAGACCCAGTACTTC.

The V and J genes are TRBV18 and TRBJ2-1; no firm D call. The V end lost 3 bases, the J end lost 5 bases, and 8 bases lay between the germline ends. The CDR3 runs 13 residues. Germline CDR1 KGHSH, CDR2 LQKENI. The DNA for the CDR3 is TGTGCCAGCTCACCTGGCCCAAACAATGAGCAGTTCTTC. Its protein is CASSPGPNNEQFF.

The CDR3 protein is CASSARGSYNEQFF. The CDR3 coding sequence is TGTGCCAGCAGCGCTCGGGGCTCCTACAATGAGCAGTTCTTC. V is TRBV7-2 and J is TRBJ2-1; D possibly corresponds to TRBD2 (5 bases). The CDR3 runs 14 residues. CDR1 and CDR2 (germline): SGHTA, FQGNSA. V lost 5 bases and J 0 bases, leaving 8 bases between the germline ends.

The chain joins TRBV28 to TRBJ2-7, with D hard to call. The germline V gene encodes CDR1 MDHEN and CDR2 SYDVKM. Trimming stripped 3 bases from V and 3 bases from J, with 6 bases between. The CDR3 contains 12 residues. The CDR3 sequence is CASSFVIYEQYF. CDR3 bases: TGTGCCAGCAGTTTTGTTATCTACGAGCAGTACTTC.

The CDR3 loop is CASSSGREGEKLFF. The CDR3 DNA is TGCGCCAGCAGCTCGGGACGGGAGGGAGAAAAACTGTTTTTT. The genes are TRBV5-1 and TRBJ1-4; tentatively, D is TRBD1 (5 bases). The length of the CDR3 is 14 residues. V was clipped by 3 bases and J by 8 bases, with 14 bases between them. Per germline, CDR1 SGHRS and CDR2 YFSETQ.

The CDR3 loop is CASSLTAGNYGYTF. DNA for the CDR3: TGTGCCAGCAGCTTGACGGCAGGGAACTATGGCTACACCTTC. This rearrangement joins TRBV5-4 to TRBJ1-2; D may be TRBD1 (5 bases). CDR3 size: 14 residues. Germline V gene data show CDR1 as SGHNT and CDR2 as YYREEE (reference sequence). The V gene lost 1 base and the J gene lost 2 bases, with 9 bases spanning the gap.

As for this clone: One junction end does not reproduce the germline sequence, and a read error may be involved. This chain links TRBV6-1 with TRBJ1-2, with D hard to call. The CDR3 loop spans 13 amino acids. Germline CDR1 MNHNS, CDR2 SASEGT. The DNA of the CDR3 is TGTGCCAGCAGTGAAGCGCGAGGCCGAGAGTTTAACTTC. This gives the protein CASSEARGREFNF.

The chain is built from TRBV10-3 and TRBJ1-1; weak D call: TRBD1 (5 bases). CDR3 length: 14 amino acids. Trimming cost V 6 bases and J 4 bases, with 15 bases left between them. Germline CDR1 ENHRY, CDR2 SYGVKD. In DNA form, the CDR3 reads TGTGCCATCAGCCCCCTGGGGCGAACCACTGAAGCTTTCTTT. Translated: CAISPLGRTTEAFF.

This clone was detected a few times. The rearrangement joins TRBV2 to TRBJ1-1; no clear D gene. Germline loops: CDR1 SNHLY, CDR2 FYNNEI. There are 13 residues in the CDR3. Trimming took off 7 bases at V and 4 bases at J, with 13 bases between the two ends. CDR3 amino acids: CASKRQPGTEAFF. CDR3 sequence (DNA): TGTGCCAGCAAACGACAACCAGGCACTGAAGCTTTCTTT.

This chain uses TRBV28 with TRBJ2-2, with TRBD2 identical over 8 bases. Germline values: CDR1 MDHEN, CDR2 SYDVKM. The CDR3 extends over 16 amino acids. V trimming: 6 bases; J trimming: 1 base; junction bases outside the gene matches: 7. In DNA form, the CDR3 reads TGTGCCAGCAGGACTAGACGGGGGGGGAACACCGGGGAGCTGTTTTTT. It specifies CASRTRRGGNTGELFF. The variable domain in full, completed from reference TRBV28 and TRBJ2-2, reads DVKVTQSSRYLVKRTGEKVFLECVQDMDHENMFWYRQDPGLGLRLIYFSYDVKMKEKGDIPEGYSVSREKKERFSLILESASTNQTSMYLCASRTRRGGNTGELFFGEGSRLTVL.

The J gene is TRBJ2-3, the V gene TRBV25-1; TRBD1 aligns across 10 bases. CDR1 MGHDK and CDR2 SYGVNS come from the germline V gene. J was trimmed by 5 bases and V by 4 bases; bases with no gene match: 9. The CDR3 contains 16 residues. CDR3 DNA: TGTGCCAGCAGTGCAGCGGGACAGGGGTATGGAGATACGCAGTATTTT. Encoded protein: CASSAAGQGYGDTQYF.

To note about this clone: The junction does not match germline at one end; this may be a read error. The V call is TRBV6-6, the J call TRBJ2-7; TRBD1 matches at 8 bases. Germline-derived CDR1 and CDR2 are MNHNY and SVGAGI (reference sequence). There are 15 residues in the CDR3. The CDR3 coding sequence is TGTGCCAGCACTTACGGAGGGACAGGCCGCTACGAGCAGTACTTC. Translated, it gives CASTYGGTGRYEQYF.

The rearrangement links TRBV2 to TRBJ1-1; no clear D. The CDR3 has 13 residues. CDR1 SNHLY and CDR2 FYNNEI come from the germline V gene. The V gene lost 0 bases and the J gene lost 5 bases, with 7 bases spanning the gap. The CDR3 loop is CASSEAGGTEAFF. As DNA, the CDR3 is TGTGCCAGCAGTGAAGCGGGAGGGACTGAAGCTTTCTTT.

The CDR3 sequence: CASSLGIDSWNTEAFF. As DNA, the CDR3 is TGCGCCAGCAGCTTGGGCATCGACAGCTGGAACACTGAAGCTTTCTTT. J is TRBJ1-1 and V is TRBV5-1; the D gene is possibly TRBD1 (5 bases). V was trimmed by 0 bases and J by 1 base, leaving 13 bases between them. This CDR3 has 16 residues. The germline CDR1 and CDR2 sequences are SGHRS and YFSETQ.

This rearrangement joins TRBV5-8 to TRBJ1-1, with D perhaps TRBD1 (6 bases). V was trimmed by 4 bases and J by 7 bases, leaving 17 bases between them. The CDR3 spans 14 residues. Germline-derived CDR1 and CDR2 are SGHTS and YDEGEE. CDR3 nucleotide sequence: TGTGCCAGCAGCCCAGGGGTGGAATATGGTGAAGCTTTCTTT. Protein product: CASSPGVEYGEAFF.

This chain uses TRBV5-8 with TRBJ2-3; D is possibly TRBD2 (6 bases). The CDR3 extends over 16 amino acids. V shed 10 bases and J shed 6 bases, with 27 bases lying between them. Per germline, CDR1 SGHTS and CDR2 YDEGEE. As DNA, the CDR3 is TGTGCCTCACGTTCCGGGAGAGGGGTCTTTCCGGATACGCAGTATTTT. Residues: CASRSGRGVFPDTQYF.

The chain recombines TRBV5-1 with TRBJ2-1, with a tentative D call TRBD1 (5 bases). The ends were cut back, 0 bases at V and 9 bases at J, with 10 bases in the middle. Germline V gene sequence: CDR1 SGHRS, CDR2 YFSETQ. CDR3 length: 13 amino acids. The CDR3 loop reads CASSLVQGIEQFF. CDR3 nucleotide sequence: TGCGCCAGCAGCTTGGTCCAGGGTATTGAGCAGTTCTTC.

The V gene is TRBV14, the J gene TRBJ2-1; no definite D call. This CDR3 has 13 amino acids. Trimming removed 6 bases from V and 1 base from J, with 7 bases in between. Germline lookup yields CDR1 SGHDN and CDR2 FVKESK. The CDR3 spells CASSVISYNEQFF. The CDR3 DNA reads TGTGCCAGCAGTGTTATATCCTACAATGAGCAGTTCTTC.